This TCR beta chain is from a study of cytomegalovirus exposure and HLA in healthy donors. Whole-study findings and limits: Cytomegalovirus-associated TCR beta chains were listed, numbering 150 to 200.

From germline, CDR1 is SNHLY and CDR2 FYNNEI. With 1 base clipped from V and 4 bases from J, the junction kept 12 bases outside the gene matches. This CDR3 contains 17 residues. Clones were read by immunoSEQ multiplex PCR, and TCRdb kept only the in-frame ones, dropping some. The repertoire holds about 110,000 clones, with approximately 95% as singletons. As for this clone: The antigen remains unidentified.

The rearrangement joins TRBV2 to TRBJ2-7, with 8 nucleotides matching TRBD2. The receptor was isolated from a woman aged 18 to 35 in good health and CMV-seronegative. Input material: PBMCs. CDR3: CASSEVVAGTRGYEQYF. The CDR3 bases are TGTGCCAGCAGTGAAGTGGTAGCGGGGACTAGGGGATACGAGCAGTACTTC.